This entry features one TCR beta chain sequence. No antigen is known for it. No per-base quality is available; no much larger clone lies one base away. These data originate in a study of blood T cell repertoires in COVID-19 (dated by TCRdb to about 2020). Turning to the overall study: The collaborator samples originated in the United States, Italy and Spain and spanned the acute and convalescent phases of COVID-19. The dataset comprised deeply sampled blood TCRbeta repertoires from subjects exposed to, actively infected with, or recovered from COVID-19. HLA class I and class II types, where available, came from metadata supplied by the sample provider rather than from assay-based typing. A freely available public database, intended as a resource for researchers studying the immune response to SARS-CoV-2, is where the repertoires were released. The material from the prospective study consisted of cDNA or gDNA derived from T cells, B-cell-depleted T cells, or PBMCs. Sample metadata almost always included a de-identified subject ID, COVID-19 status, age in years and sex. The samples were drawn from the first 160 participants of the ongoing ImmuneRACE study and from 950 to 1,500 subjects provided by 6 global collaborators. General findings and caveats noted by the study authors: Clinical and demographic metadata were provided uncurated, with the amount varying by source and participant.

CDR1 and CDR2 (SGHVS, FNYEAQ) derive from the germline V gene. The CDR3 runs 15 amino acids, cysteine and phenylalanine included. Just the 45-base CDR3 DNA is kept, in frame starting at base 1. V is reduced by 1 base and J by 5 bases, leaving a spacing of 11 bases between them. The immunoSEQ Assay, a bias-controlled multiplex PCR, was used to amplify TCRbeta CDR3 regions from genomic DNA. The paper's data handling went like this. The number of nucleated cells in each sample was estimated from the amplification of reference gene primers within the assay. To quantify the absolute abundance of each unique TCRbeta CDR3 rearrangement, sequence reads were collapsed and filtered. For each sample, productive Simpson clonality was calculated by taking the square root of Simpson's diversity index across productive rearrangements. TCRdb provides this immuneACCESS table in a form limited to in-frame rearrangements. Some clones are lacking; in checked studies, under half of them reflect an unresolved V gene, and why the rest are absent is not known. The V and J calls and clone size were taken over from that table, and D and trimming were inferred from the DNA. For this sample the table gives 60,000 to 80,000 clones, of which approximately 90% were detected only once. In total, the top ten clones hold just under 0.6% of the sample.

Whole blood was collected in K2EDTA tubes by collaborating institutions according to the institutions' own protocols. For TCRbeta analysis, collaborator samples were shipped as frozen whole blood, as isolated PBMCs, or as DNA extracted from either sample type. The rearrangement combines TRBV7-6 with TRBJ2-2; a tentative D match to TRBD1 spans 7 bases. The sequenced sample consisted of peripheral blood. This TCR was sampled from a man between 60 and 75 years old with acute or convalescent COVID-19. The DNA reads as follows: TGTGCCAGCAGCTTAGTGGAGGGGGCGACCGGGGAGCTGTTTTTT. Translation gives CASSLVEGATGELFF.